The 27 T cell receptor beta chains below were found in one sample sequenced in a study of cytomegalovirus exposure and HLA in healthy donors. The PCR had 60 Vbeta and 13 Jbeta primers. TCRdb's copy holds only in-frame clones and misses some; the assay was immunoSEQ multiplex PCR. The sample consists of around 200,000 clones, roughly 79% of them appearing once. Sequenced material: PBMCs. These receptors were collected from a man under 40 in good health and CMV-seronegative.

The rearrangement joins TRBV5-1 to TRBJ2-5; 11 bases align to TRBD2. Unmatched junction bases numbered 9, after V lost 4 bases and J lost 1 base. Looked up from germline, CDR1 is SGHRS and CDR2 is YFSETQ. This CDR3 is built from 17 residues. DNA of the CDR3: TGCGCCAGCAGCGAGGAACCCCTAGCGGGAGGCCAAGAGACCCAGTACTTC. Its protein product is CASSEEPLAGGQETQYF.

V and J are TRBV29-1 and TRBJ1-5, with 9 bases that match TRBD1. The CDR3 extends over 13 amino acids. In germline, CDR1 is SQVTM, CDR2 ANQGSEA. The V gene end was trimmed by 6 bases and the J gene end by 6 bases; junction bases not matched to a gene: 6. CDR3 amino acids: CSVGDRVTQPQHF. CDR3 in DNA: TGCAGCGTGGGGGACAGGGTGACTCAGCCCCAGCATTTT.

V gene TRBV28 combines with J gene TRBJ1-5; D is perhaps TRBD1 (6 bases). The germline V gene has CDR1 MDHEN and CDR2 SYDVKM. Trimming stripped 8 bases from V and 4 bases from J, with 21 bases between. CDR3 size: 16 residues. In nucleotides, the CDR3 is TGTGCCAGCCAAATACAGGGAGAGGGAAATAATCAGCCCCAGCATTTT. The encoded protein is CASQIQGEGNNQPQHF.

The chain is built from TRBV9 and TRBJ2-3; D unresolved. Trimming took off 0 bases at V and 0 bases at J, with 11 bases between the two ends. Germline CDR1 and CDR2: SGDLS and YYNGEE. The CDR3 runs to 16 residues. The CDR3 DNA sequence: TGTGCCAGCAGCGTAGGAGGCTTCTCTAGCACAGATACGCAGTATTTT. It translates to CASSVGGFSSTDTQYF.

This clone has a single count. CDR3 nucleotides: TGTGCCAGCACTCTCGACAGGGAAGGCAATCAGCCCCAGCATTTT. Protein sequence: CASTLDREGNQPQHF. This chain joins TRBV5-8 and TRBJ1-5, with TRBD1 identical over 7 bases. The CDR3 is 15 residues long. Germline V CDR1 and CDR2: SGHTS, YDEGEE. V trimming: 6 bases; J trimming: 2 bases; junction bases outside the gene matches: 8.

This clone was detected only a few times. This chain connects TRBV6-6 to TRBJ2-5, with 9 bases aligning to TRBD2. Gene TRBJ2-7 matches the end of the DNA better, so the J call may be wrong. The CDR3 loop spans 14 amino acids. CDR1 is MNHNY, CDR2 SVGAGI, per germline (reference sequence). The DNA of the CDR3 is TGTGCCAGCAGCATGACTAGCGGAGGCTACGAGCAGTACTTC. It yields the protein CASSMTSGGYEQYF.

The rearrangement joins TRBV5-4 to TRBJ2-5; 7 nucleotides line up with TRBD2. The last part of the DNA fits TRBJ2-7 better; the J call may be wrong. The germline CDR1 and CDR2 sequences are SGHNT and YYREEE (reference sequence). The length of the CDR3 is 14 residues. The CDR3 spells CASSSRDYGYEQYF. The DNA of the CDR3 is TGTGCCAGCAGCTCGCGGGACTATGGCTACGAGCAGTACTTC.

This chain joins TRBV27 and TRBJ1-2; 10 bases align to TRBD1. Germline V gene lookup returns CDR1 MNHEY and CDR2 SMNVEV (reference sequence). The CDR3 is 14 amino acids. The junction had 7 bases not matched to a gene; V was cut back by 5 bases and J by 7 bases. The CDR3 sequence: CASSRQGAGGGYTF. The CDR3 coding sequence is TGTGCCAGCAGTCGACAGGGGGCGGGCGGTGGCTACACCTTC.

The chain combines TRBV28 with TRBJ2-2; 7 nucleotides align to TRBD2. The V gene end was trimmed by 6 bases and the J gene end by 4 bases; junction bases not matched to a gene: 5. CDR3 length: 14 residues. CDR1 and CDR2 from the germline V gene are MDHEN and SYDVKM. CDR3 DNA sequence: TGTGCCAGCAGGGGAGGGAAAGGCACCGGGGAGCTGTTTTTT. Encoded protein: CASRGGKGTGELFF.

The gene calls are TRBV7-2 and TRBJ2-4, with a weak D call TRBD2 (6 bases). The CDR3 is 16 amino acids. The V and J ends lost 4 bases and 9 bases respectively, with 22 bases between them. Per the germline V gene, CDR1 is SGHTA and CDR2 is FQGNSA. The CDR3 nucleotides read TGTGCCAGCAGCTCAGCCGGGACCACGACCGGGGGCATTCAGTACTTC. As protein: CASSSAGTTTGGIQYF.

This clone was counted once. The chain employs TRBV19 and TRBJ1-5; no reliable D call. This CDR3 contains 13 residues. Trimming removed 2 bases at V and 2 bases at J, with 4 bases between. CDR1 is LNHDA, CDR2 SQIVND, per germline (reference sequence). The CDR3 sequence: CASSIYGNQPQHF. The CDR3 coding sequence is TGTGCCAGTAGTATATATGGCAATCAGCCCCAGCATTTT.

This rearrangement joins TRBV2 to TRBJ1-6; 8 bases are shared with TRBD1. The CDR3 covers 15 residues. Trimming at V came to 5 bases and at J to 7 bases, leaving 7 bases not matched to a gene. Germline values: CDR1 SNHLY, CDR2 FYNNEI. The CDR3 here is CASSQRQGLNSPLHF. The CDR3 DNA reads TGTGCCAGCAGTCAGAGACAGGGGTTGAATTCACCCCTCCACTTT.

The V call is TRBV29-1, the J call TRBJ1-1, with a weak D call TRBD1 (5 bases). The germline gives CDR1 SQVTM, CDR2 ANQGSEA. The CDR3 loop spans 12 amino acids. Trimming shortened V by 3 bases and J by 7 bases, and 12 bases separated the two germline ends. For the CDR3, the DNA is TGCAGCGTTGATGATGGGACTGATGAAGCTTTCTTT. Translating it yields CSVDDGTDEAFF.

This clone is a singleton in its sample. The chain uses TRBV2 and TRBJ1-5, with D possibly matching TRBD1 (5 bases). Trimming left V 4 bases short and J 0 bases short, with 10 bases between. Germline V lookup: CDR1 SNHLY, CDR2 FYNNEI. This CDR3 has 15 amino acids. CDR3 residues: CASSVRANSNQPQHF. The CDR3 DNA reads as TGTGCCAGCAGTGTCAGGGCAAATAGCAATCAGCCCCAGCATTTT.

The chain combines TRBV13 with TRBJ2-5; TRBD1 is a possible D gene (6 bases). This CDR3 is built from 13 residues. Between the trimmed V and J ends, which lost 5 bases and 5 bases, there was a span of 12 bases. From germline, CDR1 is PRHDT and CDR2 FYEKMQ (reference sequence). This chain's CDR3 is CASSLGQWETQYF. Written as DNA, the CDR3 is TGTGCCAGCAGCCTCGGACAGTGGGAGACCCAGTACTTC.

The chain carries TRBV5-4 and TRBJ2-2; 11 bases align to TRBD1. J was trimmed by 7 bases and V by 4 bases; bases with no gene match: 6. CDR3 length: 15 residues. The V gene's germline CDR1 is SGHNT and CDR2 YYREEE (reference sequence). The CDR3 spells CASSARDRGGGELFF. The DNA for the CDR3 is TGTGCCAGCAGCGCCCGGGACAGGGGGGGCGGGGAGCTGTTTTTT.

CDR3 bases: TGCGCCAGCAGCCAAGGCAGGTTCACAGATACGCAGTATTTT. It is translated as CASSQGRFTDTQYF. The V gene is TRBV4-1, the J gene TRBJ2-3; no definite D call. The CDR3 spans 14 residues. Germline V gene data show CDR1 as MGHRA and CDR2 as YSYEKL. The V and J ends lost 1 base and 2 bases respectively, with 7 bases between them.

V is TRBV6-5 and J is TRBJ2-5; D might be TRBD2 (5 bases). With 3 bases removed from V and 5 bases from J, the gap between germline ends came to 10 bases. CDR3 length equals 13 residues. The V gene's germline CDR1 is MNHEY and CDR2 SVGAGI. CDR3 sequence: CASSYSPGETQYF. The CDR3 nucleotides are TGTGCCAGCAGTTATTCGCCGGGGGAGACCCAGTACTTC.

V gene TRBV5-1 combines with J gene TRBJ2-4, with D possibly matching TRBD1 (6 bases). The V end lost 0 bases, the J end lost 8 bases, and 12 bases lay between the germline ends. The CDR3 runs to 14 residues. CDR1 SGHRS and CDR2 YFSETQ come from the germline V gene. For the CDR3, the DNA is TGCGCCAGCAGCTTGGCTGGGGGCTTTGACATTCAGTACTTC. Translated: CASSLAGGFDIQYF.

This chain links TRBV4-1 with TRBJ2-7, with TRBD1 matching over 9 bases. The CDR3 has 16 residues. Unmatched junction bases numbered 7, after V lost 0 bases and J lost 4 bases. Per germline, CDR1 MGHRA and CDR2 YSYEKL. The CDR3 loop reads CASSQEGTGWDYEQYF. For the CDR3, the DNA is TGCGCCAGCAGCCAAGAAGGGACAGGGTGGGATTACGAGCAGTACTTC.

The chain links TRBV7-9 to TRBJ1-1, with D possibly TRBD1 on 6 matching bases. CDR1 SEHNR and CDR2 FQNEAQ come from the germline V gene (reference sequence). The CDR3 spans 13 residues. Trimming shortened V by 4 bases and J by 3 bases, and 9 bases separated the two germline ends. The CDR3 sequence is CASSSPGDTEAFF. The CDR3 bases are TGTGCCAGCAGCTCGCCAGGGGACACTGAAGCTTTCTTT.

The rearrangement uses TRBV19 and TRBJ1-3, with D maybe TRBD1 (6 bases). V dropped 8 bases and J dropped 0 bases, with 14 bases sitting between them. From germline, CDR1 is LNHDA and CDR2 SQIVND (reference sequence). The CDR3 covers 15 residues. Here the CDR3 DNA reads TGTGCCAGTCTTCCGGGACACCTCTCTGGAAACACCATATATTTT. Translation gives CASLPGHLSGNTIYF.

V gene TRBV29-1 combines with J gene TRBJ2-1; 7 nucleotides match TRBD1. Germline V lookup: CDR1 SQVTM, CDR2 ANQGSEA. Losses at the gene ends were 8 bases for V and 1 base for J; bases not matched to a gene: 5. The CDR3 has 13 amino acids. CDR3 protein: CSSGTASYNEQFF. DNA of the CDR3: TGCAGCTCCGGGACAGCGTCCTACAATGAGCAGTTCTTC.

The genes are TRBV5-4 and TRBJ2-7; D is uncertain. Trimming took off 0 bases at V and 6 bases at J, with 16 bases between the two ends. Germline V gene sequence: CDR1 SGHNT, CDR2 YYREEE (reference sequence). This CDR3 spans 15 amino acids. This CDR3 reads CASSLAVTSPGEQYF. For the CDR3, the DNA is TGTGCCAGCAGCTTGGCCGTGACAAGCCCTGGCGAGCAGTACTTC.

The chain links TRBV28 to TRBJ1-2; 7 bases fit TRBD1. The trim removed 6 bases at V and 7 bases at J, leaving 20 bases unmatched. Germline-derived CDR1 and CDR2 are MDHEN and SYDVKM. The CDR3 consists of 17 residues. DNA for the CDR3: TGTGCCAGCAGGCCCGGAGGAGGGGGCGCGCCGGGGGCTGGCTACACCTTC. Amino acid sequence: CASRPGGGGAPGAGYTF.

The CDR3 DNA follows: TGTGCCAGCAGCTTGGCCATAGCGGGAGGGGCCTACGAGCAGTACTTC. Its protein product is CASSLAIAGGAYEQYF. V and J are TRBV5-4 and TRBJ2-7, with TRBD2 matching over 11 bases. Germline-derived CDR1 and CDR2 are SGHNT and YYREEE (reference sequence). CDR3 length: 16 amino acids. The J segment lost 2 bases and the V segment lost 0 bases, leaving 4 bases of the junction unmatched.

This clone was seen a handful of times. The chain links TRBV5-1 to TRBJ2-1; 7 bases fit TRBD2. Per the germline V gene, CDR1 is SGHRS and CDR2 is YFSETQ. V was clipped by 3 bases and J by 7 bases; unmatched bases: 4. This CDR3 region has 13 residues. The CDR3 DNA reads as TGCGCCAGCAGCTGGACTAGTTGGAATGAGCAGTTCTTC. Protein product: CASSWTSWNEQFF.